The following is a TCR beta chain sequence with its context. Its specificity is not known. These data come from a study of PD-L1 blockade in urothelial cancer. Across the whole study: About 90% of the roughly 30 patients were men who had bladder-origin urothelial cancer. Study conclusions and caveats: Tumor-linked clones in blood grew more by 3 weeks in durable-benefit patients.

Generated by immunoSEQ multiplex PCR, the TCRdb table keeps only in-frame clones and is missing some. The data show tens of thousands of clones, with roughly 82% seen just once and 9.5% held by the top ten. Losses at the gene ends were 3 bases for V and 0 bases for J; bases not matched to a gene: 11. The CDR3 consists of 17 residues. Germline values: CDR1 SQVTM, CDR2 ANQGSEA. The source is a man in his 70s with urothelial cancer. The starting material was PBMCs, obtained around atezolizumab (anti-PD-L1) treatment. This chain connects TRBV29-1 to TRBJ2-3, with 8 bases aligning to TRBD2. This chain's CDR3 is CSVEGSGVLSSTDTQYF. CDR3 nucleotides: TGCAGCGTTGAGGGTAGCGGGGTTTTATCTAGCACAGATACGCAGTATTTT.